The 22 T cell receptor beta chains presented below share a single source sample, sequenced in a study of a mutant IDH1 vaccine in newly diagnosed glioma. Libraries were prepared by immunoSEQ multiplex PCR; TCRdb keeps only in-frame clonotypes and omits some of them. The repertoire holds tens of thousands of clones, with around 85% as singletons. The time point here: baseline, week 1 (first vaccination visit). Treatment denoted: pre-vaccination baseline after standard-of-care therapy. The starting material was PBMCs, obtained from a glioma patient treated with radiotherapy, temozolomide or both. The receptor source for this set is a woman in her thirties or forties with glioma.

The chain joins TRBV27 to TRBJ1-6; 10 bases map to TRBD1. Germline CDR1 reads MNHEY; CDR2 reads SMNVEV (reference sequence). The CDR3 is 16 amino acids. The junction had 9 bases not matched to a gene; V was cut back by 4 bases and J by 9 bases. This CDR3 reads CASSSPVRDRGSPLHF. The CDR3 DNA follows: TGTGCCAGCAGTTCTCCCGTAAGGGACAGGGGTTCACCCCTCCACTTT.

V is TRBV10-3 and J is TRBJ2-3; D gene uncertain. The length of the CDR3 is 14 residues. The germline V and J ends were trimmed by 3 bases and 4 bases, with 11 bases remaining between them. Per germline, CDR1 ENHRY and CDR2 SYGVKD. CDR3 loop: CAISESLDADTQYF. CDR3 DNA sequence: TGTGCCATCAGTGAATCGCTAGATGCAGATACGCAGTATTTT.

The chain has TRBV6-5 and TRBJ1-2; TRBD1 matches at 8 bases. CDR1 and CDR2 from the germline V gene are MNHEY and SVGAGI. The J segment lost 1 base and the V segment lost 2 bases, leaving 3 bases of the junction unmatched. This CDR3 has 15 amino acids. CDR3 in amino acids: CASSYRDRGNYGYTF. CDR3 DNA sequence: TGTGCCAGCAGTTACCGCGACAGGGGTAACTATGGCTACACCTTC.

This clone came up a few times. The chain employs TRBV6-5 and TRBJ1-1; a possible D gene is TRBD1 (6 bases). Germline V gives CDR1 MNHEY, CDR2 SVGAGI. This CDR3 comprises 12 residues. Trimming stripped 9 bases from V and 4 bases from J, with 12 bases between. The CDR3 region is CASTSRGTEAFF. The CDR3 bases are TGTGCCAGTACAAGCAGGGGCACTGAAGCTTTCTTT.

The gene calls are TRBV4-3 and TRBJ1-4; D not certain. The CDR3 is 17 amino acids. Germline loops: CDR1 LGHNA, CDR2 YSLEER. The V and J ends lost 0 bases and 4 bases respectively, with 15 bases between them. Here the CDR3 reads CASSQDAFSARNEKLFF. In DNA form, the CDR3 reads TGCGCCAGCAGCCAAGATGCCTTTTCCGCCCGTAATGAAAAACTGTTTTTT.

V and J are TRBV5-5 and TRBJ1-2; D is perhaps TRBD1 (5 bases). V was cut by 2 bases and J by 8 bases, with 16 bases left in between. Germline V lookup: CDR1 SGHKS, CDR2 YYEKEE (reference sequence). The CDR3 is made up of 14 amino acids. CDR3 nucleotide sequence: TGTGCCAGCAGCTTAACCGGGACCCAGCTGGGCTACACCTTC. Translation: CASSLTGTQLGYTF.

The J gene is TRBJ2-7, the V gene TRBV7-6; D tentatively fits TRBD1 or TRBD2 (5 bases each). The CDR3 is 16 residues long. CDR1 and CDR2 (germline): SGHVS, FNYEAQ. Between the trimmed V and J ends, which lost 5 bases and 3 bases, there was a span of 20 bases. The chain's CDR3 is CASSPQSPGPVYEQYF. CDR3 in DNA: TGTGCCAGCAGCCCCCAGTCGCCGGGACCCGTCTACGAGCAGTACTTC. Based on the CDR3 plus reference TRBV7-6 and TRBJ2-7, the full variable domain is GAGVSQSPRYKVTKRGQDVALRCDPISGHVSLYWYRQALGQGPEFLTYFNYEAQQDKSGLPNDRFSAERPEGSISTLTIQRTEQRDSAMYRCASSPQSPGPVYEQYFGPGTRLTVT.

The chain links TRBV14 to TRBJ2-6; D ambiguous. This CDR3 region has 13 residues. Germline V gene data show CDR1 as SGHDN and CDR2 as FVKESK. Trimming pared 6 bases from V and 0 bases from J, leaving 3 bases between. The DNA for the CDR3 is TGTGCCAGCAGAAACTCTGGGGCCAACGTCCTGACTTTC. Translation: CASRNSGANVLTF.

This chain uses TRBV18 with TRBJ2-3, with a possible D match to TRBD2 (5 bases). V lost 4 bases, J lost 3 bases, and 11 bases lay in between. CDR1 is KGHSH and CDR2 is LQKENI in the germline V gene. The CDR3 extends over 14 amino acids. CDR3 residues: CASSRAGETDTQYF. The DNA of the CDR3 is TGTGCCAGCTCACGGGCCGGGGAGACAGATACGCAGTATTTT. Drawing the rest from reference TRBV18 and TRBJ2-3, the complete variable domain is NAGVMQNPRHLVRRRGQEARLRCSPMKGHSHVYWYRQLPEEGLKFMVYLQKENIIDESGMPKERFSAEFPKEGPSILRIQQVVRGDSAAYFCASSRAGETDTQYFGPGTRLTVL.

The chain combines TRBV7-6 with TRBJ2-3; D is unclear. There are 12 residues in the CDR3. Trimming shortened V by 4 bases and J by 8 bases, and 10 bases separated the two germline ends. From germline, CDR1 is SGHVS and CDR2 FNYEAQ. CDR3 sequence: CASSSITGTQYF. CDR3 in DNA: TGTGCCAGCAGCTCCATCACGGGTACGCAGTATTTT. The full variable domain, rest sourced from reference TRBV7-6 and TRBJ2-3, is GAGVSQSPRYKVTKRGQDVALRCDPISGHVSLYWYRQALGQGPEFLTYFNYEAQQDKSGLPNDRFSAERPEGSISTLTIQRTEQRDSAMYRCASSSITGTQYFGPGTRLTVL.

This sequence joins TRBV18 and TRBJ1-1; no reliable D call. CDR1 is KGHSH and CDR2 is LQKENI in the germline V gene. The V end was cut by 4 bases, the J end by 3 bases, with 12 bases between. The CDR3 covers 14 residues. The CDR3 DNA is TGTGCCAGCTCACTCCAGCCAGGTGACACTGAAGCTTTCTTT. It yields the protein CASSLQPGDTEAFF.

The J gene is TRBJ2-7, the V gene TRBV5-1, with 7 nucleotides matching TRBD1. Looked up from germline, CDR1 is SGHRS and CDR2 is YFSETQ. V trimming: 1 base; J trimming: 1 base; junction bases outside the gene matches: 5. This CDR3 has 15 amino acids. CDR3 sequence (DNA): TGCGCCAGCAGCTTGTTGGCGACAGGGTCCTACGAGCAGTACTTC. Translating it yields CASSLLATGSYEQYF. The variable domain in full, with the rest retrieved from reference TRBV5-1 and TRBJ2-7, is KAGVTQTPRYLIKTRGQQVTLSCSPISGHRSVSWYQQTPGQGLQFLFEYFSETQRNKGNFPGRFSGRQFSNSRSEMNVSTLELGDSALYLCASSLLATGSYEQYFGPGTRLTVT.

The chain combines TRBV18 with TRBJ2-2; no definite D call. CDR3 length equals 16 residues. Trimming left V 6 bases short and J 2 bases short, with 16 bases between. Looked up from germline, CDR1 is KGHSH and CDR2 is LQKENI. Here the CDR3 DNA reads TGTGCCAGCTCCCCTTCGGGCCGAAGCAACACCGGGGAGCTGTTTTTT. The encoded protein is CASSPSGRSNTGELFF.

The genes are TRBV2 and TRBJ2-1, with 9 positions matching TRBD1. The CDR3 is 14 amino acids. The V gene end was trimmed by 7 bases and the J gene end by 8 bases; junction bases not matched to a gene: 9. Germline lookup yields CDR1 SNHLY and CDR2 FYNNEI. The CDR3 DNA follows: TGTGCCAGCAAAGCGGACAGGGGATCGGATGAGCAGTTCTTC. It yields the protein CASKADRGSDEQFF.

The J gene is TRBJ2-3, the V gene TRBV10-1; the D is unclear. CDR1 and CDR2 from the germline V gene are WNHNN and SYGVQD (reference sequence). The CDR3 is 15 residues long. Trimming cost V 3 bases and J 6 bases, with 16 bases left between them. CDR3 residues: CASSDSPGPSDTQYF. For the CDR3, the DNA is TGCGCCAGCAGTGATTCGCCTGGACCCTCTGATACGCAGTATTTT.

J is TRBJ1-1 and V is TRBV6-5, with TRBD1 as a possible D gene (6 bases). Germline V gives CDR1 MNHEY, CDR2 SVGAGI. This CDR3 spans 15 amino acids. The V and J ends lost 5 bases and 3 bases respectively, with 16 bases between them. The CDR3 spells CASSPINTGYTEAFF. In DNA, the CDR3 is TGTGCCAGCAGTCCCATCAATACAGGGTACACTGAAGCTTTCTTT.

V gene TRBV5-1 combines with J gene TRBJ2-3; D gene uncertain. Germline CDR1 is SGHRS and CDR2 is YFSETQ. The CDR3 totals 15 residues. V shed 0 bases and J shed 2 bases, with 10 bases lying between them. CDR3 bases: TGCGCCAGCAGCTTGGACGTCGACCCCACAGATACGCAGTATTTT. As protein: CASSLDVDPTDTQYF. Full variable domain (rest looked up from reference TRBV5-1 and TRBJ2-3): KAGVTQTPRYLIKTRGQQVTLSCSPISGHRSVSWYQQTPGQGLQFLFEYFSETQRNKGNFPGRFSGRQFSNSRSEMNVSTLELGDSALYLCASSLDVDPTDTQYFGPGTRLTVL.

The V call is TRBV14, the J call TRBJ2-7; 9 bases align to TRBD1. Unmatched junction bases numbered 10, after V lost 4 bases and J lost 3 bases. Germline V gene sequence: CDR1 SGHDN, CDR2 FVKESK. The CDR3 totals 16 residues. The CDR3 DNA is TGTGCCAGCAGCCTCATGCGGGACAGGGTAGGCTACGAGCAGTACTTC. Residues: CASSLMRDRVGYEQYF.

The rearrangement uses TRBV18 and TRBJ1-5; D gene uncertain. Germline V gene data show CDR1 as KGHSH and CDR2 as LQKENI. The CDR3 length is 16 residues. Trimming removed 6 bases at V and 1 base at J, with 16 bases between. The CDR3 protein is CASSLGPPWSNQPQHF. The CDR3 nucleotides read TGTGCCAGCTCCCTTGGGCCCCCTTGGAGCAATCAGCCCCAGCATTTT. The entire variable domain, with the rest obtained from reference TRBV18 and TRBJ1-5, is as follows: NAGVMQNPRHLVRRRGQEARLRCSPMKGHSHVYWYRQLPEEGLKFMVYLQKENIIDESGMPKERFSAEFPKEGPSILRIQQVVRGDSAAYFCASSLGPPWSNQPQHFGDGTRLSIL.

The genes are TRBV5-4 and TRBJ2-7; D is uncertain. Trimming left V 1 base short and J 2 bases short, with 10 bases between. Looked up from germline, CDR1 is SGHNT and CDR2 is YYREEE (reference sequence). This CDR3 comprises 14 residues. The CDR3 reads CASSLQTGTYEQYF. CDR3 DNA sequence: TGTGCCAGCAGCTTGCAAACGGGCACCTACGAGCAGTACTTC.

This chain links TRBV19 with TRBJ1-2, with no clear D. V lost 2 bases and J 2 bases, leaving 3 bases between the germline ends. The CDR3 has 12 amino acids. Per the germline V gene, CDR1 is LNHDA and CDR2 is SQIVND (reference sequence). The CDR3 nucleotides are TGTGCCAGTAGTATACAGAACTATGGCTACACCTTC. This sequence encodes CASSIQNYGYTF.

The chain uses TRBV19 and TRBJ1-1; D is unclear. V was pared by 5 bases and J by 7 bases, with 17 bases between. The CDR3 runs 14 residues. Looked up from germline, CDR1 is LNHDA and CDR2 is SQIVND (reference sequence). The DNA of the CDR3 is TGTGCCAGTAGTCAGACCTCCTTCCAAGTTGAAGCTTTCTTT. This translates into CASSQTSFQVEAFF.